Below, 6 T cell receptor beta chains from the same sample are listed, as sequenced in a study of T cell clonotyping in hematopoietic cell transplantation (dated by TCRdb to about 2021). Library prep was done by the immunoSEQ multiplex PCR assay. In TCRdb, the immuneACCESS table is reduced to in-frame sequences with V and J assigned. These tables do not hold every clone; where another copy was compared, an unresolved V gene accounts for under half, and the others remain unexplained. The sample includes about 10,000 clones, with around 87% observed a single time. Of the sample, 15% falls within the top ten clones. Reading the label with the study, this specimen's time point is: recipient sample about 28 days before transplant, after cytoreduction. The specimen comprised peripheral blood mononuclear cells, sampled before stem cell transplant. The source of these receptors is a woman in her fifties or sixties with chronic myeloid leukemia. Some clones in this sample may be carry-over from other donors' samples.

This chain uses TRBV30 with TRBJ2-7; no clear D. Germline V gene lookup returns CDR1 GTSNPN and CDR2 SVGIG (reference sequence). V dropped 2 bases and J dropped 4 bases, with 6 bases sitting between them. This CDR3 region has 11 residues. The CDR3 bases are TGTGCCTGGAGTCGGACGTACGAGCAGTACTTC. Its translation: CAWSRTYEQYF.

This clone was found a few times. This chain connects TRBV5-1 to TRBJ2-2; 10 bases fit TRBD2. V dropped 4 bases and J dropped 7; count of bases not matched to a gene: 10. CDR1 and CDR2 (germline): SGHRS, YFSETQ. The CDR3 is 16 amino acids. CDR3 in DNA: TGCGCCAGCAGCGGGAAGAGCGGGAGGGAGAACGGGGAGCTGTTTTTT. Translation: CASSGKSGRENGELFF. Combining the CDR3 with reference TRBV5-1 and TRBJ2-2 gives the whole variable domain KAGVTQTPRYLIKTRGQQVTLSCSPISGHRSVSWYQQTPGQGLQFLFEYFSETQRNKGNFPGRFSGRQFSNSRSEMNVSTLELGDSALYLCASSGKSGRENGELFFGEGSRLTVL.

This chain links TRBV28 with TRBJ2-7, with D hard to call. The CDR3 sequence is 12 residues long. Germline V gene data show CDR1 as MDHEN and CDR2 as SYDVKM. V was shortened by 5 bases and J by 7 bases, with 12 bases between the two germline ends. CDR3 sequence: CASSPPFLEQYF. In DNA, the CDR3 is TGTGCCAGCAGTCCTCCTTTTTTAGAGCAGTACTTC.

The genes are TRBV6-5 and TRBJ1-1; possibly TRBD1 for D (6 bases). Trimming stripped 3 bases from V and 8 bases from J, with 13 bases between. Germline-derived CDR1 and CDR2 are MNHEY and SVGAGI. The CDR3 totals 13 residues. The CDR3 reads CASSYSEDREAFF. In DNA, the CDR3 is TGTGCCAGCAGTTATTCCGAAGACAGGGAAGCTTTCTTT.

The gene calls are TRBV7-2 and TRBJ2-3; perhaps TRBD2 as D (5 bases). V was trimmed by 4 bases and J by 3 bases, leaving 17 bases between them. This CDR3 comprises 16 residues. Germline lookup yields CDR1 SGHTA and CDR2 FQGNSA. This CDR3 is CASSSSGAVGTDTQYF. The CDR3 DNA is TGTGCCAGCAGCTCCTCTGGAGCGGTCGGAACAGATACGCAGTATTTT.

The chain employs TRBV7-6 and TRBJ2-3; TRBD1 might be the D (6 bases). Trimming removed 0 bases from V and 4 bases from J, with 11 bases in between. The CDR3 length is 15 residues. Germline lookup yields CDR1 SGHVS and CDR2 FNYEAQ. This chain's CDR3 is CASSLAQGRADTQYF. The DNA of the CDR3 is TGTGCCAGCAGCTTAGCACAGGGTAGGGCAGATACGCAGTATTTT.